This T cell receptor beta chain was sequenced for a study of cytomegalovirus exposure and HLA in healthy donors. Study-wide points: It was reported that the classifier diagnosed cytomegalovirus status with high specificity and sensitivity in both the original and validation cohorts.

The table came from immunoSEQ multiplex PCR; TCRdb's copy has only in-frame clones and leaves some out. The repertoire holds 150,000 to 200,000 clones, with about 89% as singletons. On this clone itself: Its antigen is unknown.

This CDR3 has 14 amino acids. The germline V gene encodes CDR1 SGHDT and CDR2 YYEEEE. Deletions cut 0 bases from V and 7 bases from J, with 13 bases between. The sample taken for sequencing was PBMCs. The receptor comes from a man aged 30 to 45 in good health and CMV-seropositive. V is TRBV5-6 and J is TRBJ2-5; D gene unclear. The DNA for the CDR3 is TGTGCCAGCAGCTTGGCGGGCCCCCTGGGGACCCAGTACTTC. This codes for CASSLAGPLGTQYF.